Presented here are 27 T cell receptor beta chains from one specimen sequenced in a study of cytomegalovirus exposure and HLA in healthy donors. In the PCR, 60 Vbeta and 13 Jbeta primers were used. This table comes from immunoSEQ multiplex PCR, and its TCRdb copy is limited to in-frame clones, with some not included. The sample records roughly 120,000 clones, less than 85% being singletons. The sample comprised PBMCs. All receptors derive from a man aged 45-65 years in good health and CMV-seropositive.

A single count supports this clone. The V and J genes are TRBV5-1 and TRBJ1-3, with TRBD1 matching over 8 bases. The CDR3 runs 17 residues. The germline CDR1 and CDR2 sequences are SGHRS and YFSETQ. The ends lost 4 bases at V and 1 base at J; junction bases unmatched: 10. The CDR3 bases are TGCGCCAGCAGCCCTGGTGGACAGGGAAGTTCTGGAAACACCATATATTTT. This translates into CASSPGGQGSSGNTIYF.

This clone was detected a few times. V is TRBV9 and J is TRBJ2-2; tentative D call: TRBD1 (6 bases). V was cut by 0 bases and J by 7 bases, with 13 bases left in between. The CDR3 length is 15 residues. Germline V gives CDR1 SGDLS, CDR2 YYNGEE. The CDR3 loop is CASSVEVRGGGELFF. The CDR3 DNA sequence: TGTGCCAGCAGCGTAGAAGTCAGGGGTGGCGGGGAGCTGTTTTTT. Together with reference TRBV9 and TRBJ2-2, the CDR3 gives the full variable domain: DSGVTQTPKHLITATGQRVTLRCSPRSGDLSVYWYQQSLDQGLQFLIQYYNGEERAKGNILERFSAQQFPDLHSELNLSSLELGDSALYFCASSVEVRGGGELFFGEGSRLTVL.

CDR3 nucleotide sequence: TGTGCCATCAGTGAGTCACAGGGGGCGCGAGGAAACACCATATATTTT. Its translation is CAISESQGARGNTIYF. J is TRBJ1-3 and V is TRBV10-3, with 9 positions matching TRBD1. The CDR3 totals 16 residues. Per the germline V gene, CDR1 is ENHRY and CDR2 is SYGVKD. Trimming removed 0 bases from V and 4 bases from J; junction bases left unmatched: 4.

V and J are TRBV7-9 and TRBJ2-2, with a tentative D call TRBD2 (5 bases). The germline CDR1 and CDR2 sequences are SEHNR and FQNEAQ (reference sequence). V was shortened by 5 bases and J by 0 bases, with 13 bases between the two germline ends. The CDR3 has 16 residues. The CDR3 loop reads CASSPRDQANTGELFF. Here the CDR3 DNA reads TGTGCCAGCAGCCCTCGGGATCAGGCGAACACCGGGGAGCTGTTTTTT.

The chain has TRBV10-3 and TRBJ1-4; 10 bases are a match to TRBD1. V shed 2 bases and J 2 bases; nucleotides not matched to a gene: 5. Germline V gene lookup returns CDR1 ENHRY and CDR2 SYGVKD. The CDR3 is made up of 17 amino acids. This CDR3 reads CAISERDRGVTNEKLFF. Written as DNA, the CDR3 is TGTGCCATCAGTGAGCGGGACAGGGGAGTCACTAATGAAAAACTGTTTTTT.

The DNA for the CDR3 is TGTGCCAGCACTACTGAGGGGGGGGTCAATCAGCCCCAGCATTTT. Translated, it gives CASTTEGGVNQPQHF. The chain recombines TRBV6-5 with TRBJ1-5, with D possibly matching TRBD1 (6 bases). CDR1 MNHEY and CDR2 SVGAGI come from the germline V gene. The CDR3 loop spans 15 amino acids. Trimming pared 7 bases from V and 3 bases from J, leaving 16 bases between.

The rearrangement links TRBV5-1 to TRBJ2-5, with a possible D match to TRBD1 (5 bases). Germline V lookup: CDR1 SGHRS, CDR2 YFSETQ. This CDR3 has 14 residues. Trimming removed 6 bases from V and 4 bases from J, with 16 bases in between. This CDR3 reads CASTSQGPAETQYF. CDR3 sequence (DNA): TGCGCCAGCACCTCTCAGGGTCCCGCAGAGACCCAGTACTTC.

This clone occurred a few times. The genes are TRBV4-3 and TRBJ1-1; 7 bases fit TRBD1. Germline loops: CDR1 LGHNA, CDR2 YSLEER. J lost 2 bases, V lost 3 bases, and 9 bases had no gene match. CDR3 length: 16 amino acids. CDR3 DNA sequence: TGCGCCAGCAGCCACCTATACGGGACAGTTAACACTGAAGCTTTCTTT. Encoded protein: CASSHLYGTVNTEAFF.

V gene TRBV11-2 combines with J gene TRBJ2-5; no firm D call. In germline, CDR1 is SGHAT, CDR2 FQNNGV. This CDR3 spans 15 amino acids. Trimming removed 2 bases from V and 2 bases from J, with 12 bases in between. This chain's CDR3 is CASSLRVSKQETQYF. CDR3 coding DNA: TGTGCCAGCAGCTTACGCGTATCGAAGCAAGAGACCCAGTACTTC.

V gene TRBV10-3 combines with J gene TRBJ1-2; possibly TRBD1 for D (6 bases). The germline CDR1 and CDR2 sequences are ENHRY and SYGVKD. The V end was cut by 6 bases, the J end by 5 bases, with 10 bases between. CDR3 length equals 12 residues. This CDR3 is CAISGGRYGYTF. As DNA, the CDR3 is TGTGCCATCAGCGGGGGGCGATATGGCTACACCTTC.

This chain connects TRBV19 to TRBJ2-1, with D possibly being TRBD1 (6 bases). This CDR3 is built from 16 residues. Trimming left V 3 bases short and J 0 bases short, with 12 bases between. CDR1 and CDR2 (germline): LNHDA, SQIVND (reference sequence). The CDR3 coding sequence is TGTGCCAGTAGTATGGTCCAGGGGCGCTCCTACAATGAGCAGTTCTTC. The encoded protein is CASSMVQGRSYNEQFF.

The chain has TRBV10-3 and TRBJ1-4, with D unresolved. The CDR3 contains 15 residues. Between the trimmed V and J ends, which lost 4 bases and 0 bases, there was a span of 9 bases. The V gene's germline CDR1 is ENHRY and CDR2 SYGVKD. CDR3 DNA: TGTGCCATCAGTGCAGGTGCAGCAACTAATGAAAAACTGTTTTTT. This translates into CAISAGAATNEKLFF.

This clone showed up just a few times. The CDR3 is CASSYVGENQPQHF. CDR3 DNA sequence: TGTGCCAGCAGTTACGTCGGGGAAAATCAGCCCCAGCATTTT. This chain connects TRBV6-6 to TRBJ1-5, with unresolved D. There are 14 residues in the CDR3. Germline-derived CDR1 and CDR2 are MNHNY and SVGAGI (reference sequence). V shed 2 bases and J shed 4 bases, with 9 bases lying between them.

The genes are TRBV2 and TRBJ1-5; no firm D call. Trimming shortened V by 4 bases and J by 3 bases, and 13 bases separated the two germline ends. Germline V gives CDR1 SNHLY, CDR2 FYNNEI. The CDR3 runs 15 residues. This CDR3 is CASSVLRVTNQPQHF. The CDR3 bases are TGTGCCAGCAGTGTCCTGAGGGTGACCAATCAGCCCCAGCATTTT. The entire variable domain, with the rest obtained from reference TRBV2 and TRBJ1-5, is as follows: EPEVTQTPSHQVTQMGQEVILRCVPISNHLYFYWYRQILGQKVEFLVSFYNNEISEKSEIFDDQFSVERPDGSNFTLKIRSTKLEDSAMYFCASSVLRVTNQPQHFGDGTRLSIL.

This clone was detected a few times. The chain carries TRBV28 and TRBJ2-7; a weak D match, TRBD2 (6 bases). Between the trimmed V and J ends, which lost 3 bases and 1 base, there was a span of 7 bases. The CDR3 is made up of 13 amino acids. CDR1 and CDR2 (germline): MDHEN, SYDVKM. Here the CDR3 DNA reads TGTGCCAGCAGTTTGGGAGGTTCCTACGAGCAGTACTTC. Translating gives CASSLGGSYEQYF.

There are a few counts of this clone. The chain has TRBV2 and TRBJ2-3, with D maybe TRBD1 (6 bases). CDR3 length: 15 amino acids. Trimming took off 6 bases at V and 0 bases at J, with 13 bases between the two ends. Looked up from germline, CDR1 is SNHLY and CDR2 is FYNNEI. In DNA form, the CDR3 reads TGTGCCAGCAGAAGAAATACAGGGAGCACAGATACGCAGTATTTT. This translates into CASRRNTGSTDTQYF.

The rearrangement uses TRBV7-9 and TRBJ2-1; D remains ambiguous. The CDR3 is 12 residues long. The V gene's germline CDR1 is SEHNR and CDR2 FQNEAQ (reference sequence). Deletions cut 4 bases from V and 7 bases from J, with 8 bases between. The CDR3 nucleotides read TGTGCCAGCAGCTCAGACTGGAATGAGCAGTTCTTC. The encoded protein is CASSSDWNEQFF. The full variable domain, completed using reference TRBV7-9 and TRBJ2-1, is DTGVSQNPRHKITKRGQNVTFRCDPISEHNRLYWYRQTLGQGPEFLTYFQNEAQLEKSRLLSDRFSAERPKGSFSTLEIQRTEQGDSAMYLCASSSDWNEQFFGPGTRLTVL.

In its sample, this clone was seen once. The CDR3 DNA follows: TGTGCCAGCAGCCCTGGGACAGGGCTAGTGGGCGAGCAGTACTTC. Encoded protein: CASSPGTGLVGEQYF. The V gene is TRBV11-3, the J gene TRBJ2-7; 9 bases fit TRBD1. The V gene end was trimmed by 5 bases and the J gene end by 6 bases; junction bases not matched to a gene: 11. The V gene's germline CDR1 is SGHNT and CDR2 YENEEA. The CDR3 loop spans 15 amino acids.

The V and J genes are TRBV28 and TRBJ2-7; tentatively, D is TRBD1 (5 bases). With 6 bases removed from V and 3 bases from J, the gap between germline ends came to 15 bases. In germline, CDR1 is MDHEN, CDR2 SYDVKM. CDR3 size: 14 residues. CDR3 in amino acids: CASRDSLTNYEQYF. For the CDR3, the DNA is TGTGCCAGCAGAGACAGTCTTACTAACTACGAGCAGTACTTC. Full variable domain (outside the CDR3, taken from reference TRBV28 and TRBJ2-7): DVKVTQSSRYLVKRTGEKVFLECVQDMDHENMFWYRQDPGLGLRLIYFSYDVKMKEKGDIPEGYSVSREKKERFSLILESASTNQTSMYLCASRDSLTNYEQYFGPGTRLTVT.

The chain uses TRBV4-3 and TRBJ1-1, with D tentatively TRBD1 (5 bases). Germline V gene lookup returns CDR1 LGHNA and CDR2 YSLEER. Trimming took off 0 bases at V and 0 bases at J, with 14 bases between the two ends. The length of the CDR3 is 17 residues. CDR3 sequence (DNA): TGCGCCAGCAGCCAAGAGGGGGGTTACTTCATGAACACTGAAGCTTTCTTT. It codes for CASSQEGGYFMNTEAFF.

This chain links TRBV6-5 with TRBJ2-5, with a possible D match to TRBD2 (5 bases). This CDR3 has 13 residues. Germline values: CDR1 MNHEY, CDR2 SVGAGI. CDR3 DNA sequence: TGTGCTTCTAAGGACTTAGTTCAAGAGACCCAGTACTTC. Translation gives CASKDLVQETQYF.

The rearrangement links TRBV2 to TRBJ2-5; TRBD1 matches at 10 bases. The better agreement between TRBJ2-7 and the DNA end casts doubt on the J call. The V gene's germline CDR1 is SNHLY and CDR2 FYNNEI. The CDR3 runs 15 residues. As DNA, the CDR3 is TGTGCCAGCAGTGGGGGGGACAGGGGATCCTACGAGCAGTACTTC. Translating it yields CASSGGDRGSYEQYF.

The chain uses TRBV7-9 and TRBJ2-7; 8 bases fit TRBD1. With V trimmed by 5 bases and J by 0 bases, 6 bases remained unmatched. CDR1 is SEHNR, CDR2 FQNEAQ, per germline (reference sequence). This CDR3 contains 15 residues. CDR3 loop: CASSNPGQDSYEQYF. In DNA form, the CDR3 reads TGTGCCAGCAGCAATCCGGGACAGGACTCCTACGAGCAGTACTTC.

The V call is TRBV11-2, the J call TRBJ2-1, with 8 bases fitting TRBD2. The V gene end was trimmed by 5 bases and the J gene end by 3 bases; junction bases not matched to a gene: 6. CDR1 and CDR2 (germline): SGHAT, FQNNGV. CDR3 length: 15 amino acids. The CDR3 DNA sequence: TGTGCCAGCAGCACCGGACTAGCCGACTACAATGAGCAGTTCTTC. Its protein product is CASSTGLADYNEQFF.

This chain connects TRBV16 to TRBJ2-2; tentatively, D is TRBD1 (5 bases). The germline gives CDR1 KGHSY, CDR2 FQNENV. The CDR3 has 16 amino acids. V was pared by 3 bases and J by 4 bases, with 15 bases between. The CDR3 bases are TGTGCCAGCAGCCACGGCAGGGTATCGGCCACCGGGGAGCTGTTTTTT. Protein product: CASSHGRVSATGELFF.

Here the CDR3 DNA reads TGTGCCAGCAGATATAGCGGGGACAATGAGCAGTTCTTC. Protein: CASRYSGDNEQFF. The chain links TRBV13 to TRBJ2-1, with TRBD2 identical over 8 bases. Germline trimming cut 6 bases from V and 5 bases from J; bases unmatched to any gene: 3. The CDR3 contains 13 residues. The germline V gene has CDR1 PRHDT and CDR2 FYEKMQ (reference sequence).

The chain carries TRBV28 and TRBJ2-5; a possible D gene is TRBD2 (5 bases). Judging by the DNA end, TRBJ2-7 fits better; the J call may be wrong. CDR1 and CDR2 (germline): MDHEN, SYDVKM. This CDR3 is built from 15 residues. The CDR3 protein is CASSPPVPGTAEQYF. CDR3 DNA sequence: TGTGCCAGCAGCCCTCCGGTCCCGGGAACCGCCGAGCAGTACTTC.